This is a list of T cell receptor beta chains from one sample in a study of Ad26.COV2.S vaccination and SARS-CoV-2 variants. Profiling relied on immunoSEQ multiplex PCR, and the TCRdb table lists in-frame clones only, not all of them. This sample has 430,000 or so clones, with nearly 90% found just once. The source material was peripheral blood, sampled in a trial of Ad26.COV2.S vaccine versus placebo. These receptors came from a person between 18 and 59 years old who received the Ad26.COV2.S COVID-19 vaccine or a placebo. Both conserved end residues are trimmed from each CDR3. The order of the fields is V gene, J gene, CDR3 protein.

TRBV3-1/TRBV3-2	TRBJ2-3	ASSAPGFSTDTQY
TRBV4-3	TRBJ2-7	ASSQDRYRGEQY
TRBV6-5	TRBJ2-3	ASSLPGLSDTQY
TRBV5-1	TRBJ2-1	ASSLDRLAGSEEQF
TRBV2	TRBJ2-5	ASSEVAGGETQY
TRBV5-1	TRBJ1-1	ASSLVIKEAEAF
TRBV7-9	TRBJ1-1	ASSSTGTGGFWAF
TRBV18	TRBJ2-3	ASSRISSASAGTQY
TRBV6-6	TRBJ1-2	ASSYSITGEDGYT
TRBV7-2	TRBJ2-3	ASSSTGPYTDTQY
TRBV19	TRBJ2-2	ASMTGELF
TRBV7-9	TRBJ1-6	ASSRAGANSPLH
TRBV7-2	TRBJ1-1	ASSLERTGREGAF
TRBV28	TRBJ2-2	ASSLPVGRALGGELF
TRBV5-6	TRBJ1-2	ASSFLGQDGYT
TRBV7-9	TRBJ1-4	ASSLGQGDEKLF
TRBV27	TRBJ2-5	ASSLIGGQETQY
TRBV4-1	TRBJ2-1	ASSQEGWLAGDNEQF
TRBV5-1	TRBJ1-3	ASSFLGENTIY
TRBV5-1	TRBJ2-5	ASSLQGLGLETQY
TRBV24-1	TRBJ1-5	ATSVGQSNQPQH
TRBV19	TRBJ1-5	ASSIVFLPGHQPQH
TRBV6-5	TRBJ1-1	ASTQYGNMNTEAF
TRBV27	TRBJ1-5	ASSWRDEGQPQH
TRBV4-2	TRBJ1-5	ASSPGTGEYLPQH
TRBV7-9	TRBJ1-2	AVLGAGPNYGYT
TRBV5-1	TRBJ2-3	ASSLGYRGATDTQY
TRBV2	TRBJ2-2	ASSQQNTGELF
TRBV2	TRBJ1-1	ASSQLARSTEAF
TRBV29-1	TRBJ2-7	SVHPGQAPYEQY
TRBV29-1	TRBJ1-1	SVEKRLNTEAF
TRBV18	TRBJ2-7	ASSPERGEQY
TRBV7-3	TRBJ2-3	ASSLRFSDRGLPDTQY
TRBV4-1	TRBJ2-2	ASSQNSGSSTGELF
TRBV3-1/TRBV3-2	TRBJ1-6	ASSQPQPGVLRNSPLH
TRBV5-1	TRBJ1-4	ASSSRVDRAGTPNEKLF
TRBV28	TRBJ2-7	ASTDYWEQY
TRBV9	TRBJ2-1	ASSALGGRYNEQF
TRBV6-5	TRBJ2-7	ASSSTRAYEQY
TRBV7-3	TRBJ2-3	ASSSQGADTQY
TRBV18	TRBJ1-5	ASSPTGSSNQPQH
TRBV5-5	TRBJ1-3	ASSQSGNTIY
TRBV18	TRBJ1-2	ASSPLQQGSNYGYT
TRBV18	TRBJ1-1	ASSPQADPKAF
TRBV5-1	TRBJ2-3	ASSLLTSGSTDTQY
TRBV13	TRBJ1-2	ASSSETGIDGYT
TRBV6-5	TRBJ2-4	ASSYLGLAKNIQY
TRBV6-5	TRBJ1-1	ASSYSMEPLNTEAF
TRBV24-1	TRBJ1-2	ATSETAGRLDGYT